The 21 T cell receptor beta chains listed next were all sequenced from one sample in a study of shared clonotypes between healthy human individuals. Selected positively for CCR7 and CD45RO-negative, naive CD8 cells excluded terminally differentiated effector memory CD45RA+ cells. Method: immunoSEQ multiplex PCR; TCRdb's copy keeps in-frame clones and lacks some. Of some 630,000 clones in the sample, approximately 96% were seen once. The source material was naive CD8+ T cells sorted from blood. These receptors were taken from a woman aged 25 to 39 in good health.

The V gene is TRBV7-6, the J gene TRBJ1-1; 7 bases agree with TRBD1. There are 14 residues in the CDR3. Losses at the gene ends were 5 bases for V and 1 base for J; bases not matched to a gene: 4. CDR1 is SGHVS and CDR2 is FNYEAQ in the germline V gene. CDR3: CASSTTGSNTEAFF. The DNA of the CDR3 is TGTGCCAGCAGCACGACAGGGTCGAACACTGAAGCTTTCTTT.

The V and J genes are TRBV5-1 and TRBJ2-1; 7 nucleotides align to TRBD2. Germline CDR1 is SGHRS and CDR2 is YFSETQ. The ends lost 4 bases at V and 6 bases at J; junction bases unmatched: 7. The CDR3 has 14 amino acids. In nucleotides, the CDR3 is TGCGCCAGCAGCCCGGCGGGAGCCGGCAATGAGCAGTTCTTC. Translated: CASSPAGAGNEQFF. Full variable domain (missing parts from reference TRBV5-1 and TRBJ2-1): KAGVTQTPRYLIKTRGQQVTLSCSPISGHRSVSWYQQTPGQGLQFLFEYFSETQRNKGNFPGRFSGRQFSNSRSEMNVSTLELGDSALYLCASSPAGAGNEQFFGPGTRLTVL.

This clone was recorded a few times. This chain joins TRBV12-5 and TRBJ1-1; D is uncertain. The V and J ends lost 2 bases and 3 bases respectively, with 7 bases between them. CDR3 length equals 13 residues. The germline gives CDR1 LGHNT, CDR2 FRNRAP. CDR3 DNA sequence: TGTGCTAGTGGTTTGAGCCCAGACACTGAAGCTTTCTTT. It translates to CASGLSPDTEAFF.

V usage is TRBV19 and J usage is TRBJ2-3; D gene uncertain. CDR3 length equals 15 residues. The V and J ends lost 4 bases and 2 bases respectively, with 13 bases between them. The germline CDR1 and CDR2 sequences are LNHDA and SQIVND (reference sequence). CDR3 amino acids: CASSTPLADTDTQYF. CDR3 bases: TGTGCCAGTAGTACTCCACTCGCAGACACAGATACGCAGTATTTT.

This chain uses TRBV29-1 with TRBJ2-1, with 8 positions matching TRBD2. V shed 5 bases, J shed 8 bases, and the junction held 26 bases outside the gene matches. The germline V gene encodes CDR1 SQVTM and CDR2 ANQGSEA. The CDR3 runs to 19 residues. CDR3 amino acids: CSVRVTPLLHKRELYEQFF. The CDR3 nucleotides are TGCAGCGTTCGCGTCACACCTCTACTCCATAAGCGGGAGCTTTATGAGCAGTTCTTC.

This clone showed up just a few times. The gene calls are TRBV19 and TRBJ1-2, with unresolved D. The CDR3 totals 12 residues. Per the germline V gene, CDR1 is LNHDA and CDR2 is SQIVND (reference sequence). V dropped 3 bases and J dropped 7 bases, with 9 bases sitting between them. The CDR3, as DNA: TGTGCCAGTAGTATCGGTAATGGTGGCTACACCTTC. Translated, it gives CASSIGNGGYTF.

The rearrangement uses TRBV9 and TRBJ2-2; TRBD2 agrees at 8 bases. This CDR3 spans 16 amino acids. In germline, CDR1 is SGDLS, CDR2 YYNGEE. Trimming removed 0 bases from V and 3 bases from J; junction bases left unmatched: 4. CDR3: CASSVDSGVYTGELFF. The CDR3, as DNA: TGTGCCAGCAGCGTAGATAGCGGGGTCTACACCGGGGAGCTGTTTTTT.

This chain connects TRBV19 to TRBJ1-4; D perhaps matches TRBD1 (6 bases). The CDR3 spans 17 residues. CDR1 and CDR2 from the germline V gene are LNHDA and SQIVND (reference sequence). V was cut by 1 base and J by 7 bases, with 19 bases left in between. CDR3 residues: CASSIGLRGAFSEKLFF. DNA for the CDR3: TGTGCCAGTAGTATAGGTTTACGGGGGGCGTTTAGTGAAAAACTGTTTTTT.

The chain employs TRBV7-9 and TRBJ1-2, with 8 bases aligning to TRBD1. CDR3 length equals 14 residues. J gave up 6 bases and V 1 base, and 4 bases lay outside the gene matches. From germline, CDR1 is SEHNR and CDR2 FQNEAQ (reference sequence). The CDR3 reads CASSLGAGGHGYTF. CDR3 bases: TGTGCCAGCAGCTTAGGGGCAGGGGGCCATGGCTACACCTTC. Complete variable domain (other parts from reference TRBV7-9 and TRBJ1-2): DTGVSQNPRHKITKRGQNVTFRCDPISEHNRLYWYRQTLGQGPEFLTYFQNEAQLEKSRLLSDRFSAERPKGSFSTLEIQRTEQGDSAMYLCASSLGAGGHGYTFGSGTRLTVV.

The chain couples TRBV5-4 to TRBJ2-7; 7 bases match TRBD2. Germline values: CDR1 SGHNT, CDR2 YYREEE (reference sequence). V shed 3 bases, J shed 9 bases, and the junction held 6 bases outside the gene matches. This CDR3 has 12 residues. The CDR3: CASSWGGVGQYF. Here the CDR3 DNA reads TGTGCCAGCAGCTGGGGGGGAGTCGGGCAGTACTTC.

This clone was found once. The CDR3: CASLVDGSYEQYF. CDR3 in DNA: TGCGCCAGTCTTGTTGACGGGAGTTACGAGCAGTACTTC. The rearrangement uses TRBV10-1 and TRBJ2-7, with D perhaps TRBD2 (6 bases). The CDR3 is 13 residues long. V was cut by 9 bases and J by 4 bases, with 16 bases left in between. Germline loops: CDR1 WNHNN, CDR2 SYGVQD (reference sequence).

The chain couples TRBV28 to TRBJ2-1, with 8 positions matching TRBD1. V was clipped by 7 bases and J by 5 bases; unmatched bases: 7. This CDR3 spans 14 amino acids. Germline CDR1 reads MDHEN; CDR2 reads SYDVKM. CDR3 loop: CASTMTGEDNEQFF. In DNA, the CDR3 is TGTGCCAGCACCATGACAGGGGAGGACAATGAGCAGTTCTTC.

CDR3 residues: CASSQLTTGQGSLNEQYF. In DNA, the CDR3 is TGCGCCAGCAGCCAATTGACGACCGGACAGGGGAGCCTCAACGAGCAGTACTTC. The chain has TRBV4-1 and TRBJ2-7; 9 bases are shared with TRBD1. J lost 5 bases, V lost 2 bases, and 16 bases had no gene match. CDR1 and CDR2 (germline): MGHRA, YSYEKL. The CDR3 is made up of 18 amino acids.

This clone showed up just once. V gene TRBV30 combines with J gene TRBJ2-7, with a weak D call TRBD1 (5 bases). The CDR3 covers 13 residues. V was cut by 1 base and J by 3 bases, with 10 bases left in between. The germline V gene encodes CDR1 GTSNPN and CDR2 SVGIG (reference sequence). The CDR3 sequence: CAWSDQGFYEQYF. CDR3 DNA: TGTGCCTGGAGTGATCAGGGATTCTACGAGCAGTACTTC.

The chain joins TRBV28 to TRBJ1-5; 8 bases map to TRBD1. Germline V lookup: CDR1 MDHEN, CDR2 SYDVKM. The CDR3 contains 13 residues. With 6 bases clipped from V and 6 bases from J, the junction kept 4 bases outside the gene matches. The CDR3 sequence: CASSRDRGQPQHF. CDR3 nucleotide sequence: TGTGCCAGCAGCCGTGACAGGGGTCAGCCCCAGCATTTT.

CDR3 loop: CASSLYVGAGGHYGYTF. The CDR3 bases are TGTGCCAGCAGTTTATATGTAGGAGCAGGGGGCCACTATGGCTACACCTTC. The chain carries TRBV28 and TRBJ1-2, with 8 positions matching TRBD1. V dropped 1 base and J dropped 3; count of bases not matched to a gene: 10. This CDR3 is built from 17 residues. CDR1 MDHEN and CDR2 SYDVKM come from the germline V gene.

The chain recombines TRBV27 with TRBJ1-1; D uncertain. Deletions cut 5 bases from V and 1 base from J, with 8 bases between. Germline-derived CDR1 and CDR2 are MNHEY and SMNVEV (reference sequence). The CDR3 has 13 residues. In DNA form, the CDR3 reads TGTGCCAGCAGTCAGACTCCGAACACTGAAGCTTTCTTT. This sequence encodes CASSQTPNTEAFF.

The chain has TRBV9 and TRBJ2-3, with no clear D. CDR1 is SGDLS, CDR2 YYNGEE, per germline. V dropped 0 bases and J dropped 0 bases, with 8 bases sitting between them. The CDR3 length is 15 residues. CDR3 protein: CASSVAGPSTDTQYF. The CDR3 DNA sequence: TGTGCCAGCAGCGTAGCCGGTCCTAGCACAGATACGCAGTATTTT.

This sequence joins TRBV27 and TRBJ1-1; tentative D call: TRBD1 (6 bases). The CDR3 spans 12 residues. Trimming shortened V by 8 bases and J by 8 bases, and 15 bases separated the two germline ends. From germline, CDR1 is MNHEY and CDR2 SMNVEV (reference sequence). CDR3 in amino acids: CASGPQGIEAFF. CDR3 coding DNA: TGTGCCAGCGGACCTCAGGGGATAGAAGCTTTCTTT.

The gene calls are TRBV2 and TRBJ2-5; D is uncertain. This CDR3 contains 13 residues. The V gene lost 6 bases and the J gene lost 1 base, with 9 bases spanning the gap. CDR1 and CDR2 (germline): SNHLY, FYNNEI. DNA for the CDR3: TGTGCCAGCAGCGCGGCATTCCAAGAGACCCAGTACTTC. This gives the protein CASSAAFQETQYF.

The chain recombines TRBV7-6 with TRBJ2-3; 9 bases fit TRBD2. CDR1 is SGHVS and CDR2 is FNYEAQ in the germline V gene. The V gene end was trimmed by 6 bases and the J gene end by 2 bases; junction bases not matched to a gene: 6. CDR3 length equals 15 residues. CDR3 residues: CASSGTSQTTDTQYF. In nucleotides, the CDR3 is TGTGCCAGCAGTGGGACTAGCCAAACCACAGATACGCAGTATTTT.